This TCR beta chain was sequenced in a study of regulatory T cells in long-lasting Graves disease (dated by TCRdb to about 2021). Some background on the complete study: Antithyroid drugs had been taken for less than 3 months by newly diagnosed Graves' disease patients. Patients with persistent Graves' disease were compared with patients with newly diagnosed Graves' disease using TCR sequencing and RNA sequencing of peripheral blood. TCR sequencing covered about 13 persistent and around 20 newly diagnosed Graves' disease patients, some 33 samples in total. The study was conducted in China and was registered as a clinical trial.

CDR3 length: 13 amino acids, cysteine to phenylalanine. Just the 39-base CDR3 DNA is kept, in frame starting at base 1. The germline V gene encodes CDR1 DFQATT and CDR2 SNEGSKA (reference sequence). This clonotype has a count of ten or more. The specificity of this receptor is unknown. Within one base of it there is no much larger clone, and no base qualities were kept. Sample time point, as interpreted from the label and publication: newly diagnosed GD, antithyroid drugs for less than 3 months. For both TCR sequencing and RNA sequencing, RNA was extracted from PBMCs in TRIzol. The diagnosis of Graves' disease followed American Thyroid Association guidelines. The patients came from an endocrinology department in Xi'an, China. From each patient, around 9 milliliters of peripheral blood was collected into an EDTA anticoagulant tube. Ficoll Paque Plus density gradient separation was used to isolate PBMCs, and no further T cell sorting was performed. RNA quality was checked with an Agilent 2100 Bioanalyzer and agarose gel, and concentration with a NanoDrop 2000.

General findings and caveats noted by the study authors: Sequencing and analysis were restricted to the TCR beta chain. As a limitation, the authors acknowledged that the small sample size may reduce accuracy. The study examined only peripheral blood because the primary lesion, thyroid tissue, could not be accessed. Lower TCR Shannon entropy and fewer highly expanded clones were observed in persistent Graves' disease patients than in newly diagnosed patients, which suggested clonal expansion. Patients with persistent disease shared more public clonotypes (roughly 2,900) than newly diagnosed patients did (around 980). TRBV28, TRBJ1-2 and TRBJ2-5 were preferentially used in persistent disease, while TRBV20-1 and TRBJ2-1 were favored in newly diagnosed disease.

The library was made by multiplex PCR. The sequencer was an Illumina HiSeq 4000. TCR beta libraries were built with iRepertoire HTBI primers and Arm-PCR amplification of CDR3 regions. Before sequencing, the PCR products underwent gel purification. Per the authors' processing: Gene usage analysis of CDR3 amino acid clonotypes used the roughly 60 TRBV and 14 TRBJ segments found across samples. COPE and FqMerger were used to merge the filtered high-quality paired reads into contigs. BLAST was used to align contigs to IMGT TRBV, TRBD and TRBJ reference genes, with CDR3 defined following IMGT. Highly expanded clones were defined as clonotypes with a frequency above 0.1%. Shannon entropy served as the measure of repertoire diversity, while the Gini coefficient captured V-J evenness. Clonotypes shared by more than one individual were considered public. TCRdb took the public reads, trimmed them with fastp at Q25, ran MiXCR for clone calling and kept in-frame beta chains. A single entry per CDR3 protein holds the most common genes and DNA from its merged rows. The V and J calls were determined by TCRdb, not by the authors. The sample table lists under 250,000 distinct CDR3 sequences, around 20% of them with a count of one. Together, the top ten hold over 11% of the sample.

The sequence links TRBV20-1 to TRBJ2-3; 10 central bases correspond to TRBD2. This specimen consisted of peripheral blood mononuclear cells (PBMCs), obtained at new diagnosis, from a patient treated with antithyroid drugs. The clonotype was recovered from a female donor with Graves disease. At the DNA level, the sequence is TGCCGACCGGCTAGCGGGAGTGAGGATACGCAGTATTTT. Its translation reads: CRPASGSEDTQYF.